The 25 T cell receptor beta chains below were found in one sample sequenced in a study of shared clonotypes between healthy human individuals. Method: immunoSEQ multiplex PCR; TCRdb's copy keeps in-frame clones and lacks some. The table includes more than 850,000 clones, around three quarters detected once. Input material: memory CD4+ T cells from PBMCs. Subset in this sample: CD45RA-negative fraction. These receptor sequences come from a man younger than 35 in good health. Some clones in this sample may be carry-over from other donors' samples.

This chain links TRBV4-3 with TRBJ2-3; no definite D call. CDR1 LGHNA and CDR2 YSLEER come from the germline V gene. With 3 bases removed from V and 3 bases from J, the gap between germline ends came to 7 bases. The CDR3 totals 13 residues. In nucleotides, the CDR3 is TGCGCCAGCAGCCACCCCGGAACAGATACGCAGTATTTT. Encoded protein: CASSHPGTDTQYF.

The V and J genes are TRBV18 and TRBJ2-1, with D possibly TRBD1 on 8 matching bases. The germline V gene encodes CDR1 KGHSH and CDR2 LQKENI. The V end lost 3 bases, the J end lost 4 bases, and 13 bases lay between the germline ends. CDR3 length: 15 residues. DNA for the CDR3: TGTGCCAGCTCACCCCGGGGGGACAGGTACAATGAGCAGTTCTTC. This translates into CASSPRGDRYNEQFF.

The rearrangement uses TRBV11-3 and TRBJ2-2; 7 nucleotides line up with TRBD1. V lost 5 bases to trimming and J lost 5 bases; unmatched junction nucleotides: 11. The germline V gene has CDR1 SGHNT and CDR2 YENEEA. The CDR3 contains 16 residues. CDR3 amino acids: CASSRQGYAGTGELFF. The CDR3 DNA sequence: TGTGCCAGCAGCCGACAGGGCTACGCGGGTACCGGGGAGCTGTTTTTT.

The V call is TRBV9, the J call TRBJ2-1; TRBD1 aligns across 7 bases. Germline CDR1 SGDLS, CDR2 YYNGEE. V dropped 5 bases and J dropped 6; count of bases not matched to a gene: 17. The length of the CDR3 is 17 residues. The CDR3 DNA reads as TGTGCCAGCAGTCGAGCTTCGGGACAGAGTTATCCCAATGAGCAGTTCTTC. It specifies CASSRASGQSYPNEQFF.

This rearrangement joins TRBV11-2 to TRBJ2-7; the D gene could be TRBD1 or TRBD2 (5 bases each). The CDR3 length is 15 residues. Germline V gene sequence: CDR1 SGHAT, CDR2 FQNNGV. With 0 bases removed from V and 5 bases from J, the gap between germline ends came to 14 bases. CDR3 nucleotides: TGTGCCAGCAGCTTAGATGGGGGATTTTCTGACGAGCAGTACTTC. Residues: CASSLDGGFSDEQYF.

V is TRBV11-2 and J is TRBJ2-3; 13 positions agree with TRBD2. With V trimmed by 4 bases and J by 3 bases, 1 base remained unmatched. In germline, CDR1 is SGHAT, CDR2 FQNNGV. The CDR3 totals 15 residues. The CDR3 is CASSSGLAGTDTQYF. The CDR3 region has the DNA TGTGCCAGCAGCTCGGGACTAGCGGGGACAGATACGCAGTATTTT. Filled out from reference TRBV11-2 and TRBJ2-3, the complete variable domain reads EAGVAQSPRYKIIEKRQSVAFWCNPISGHATLYWYQQILGQGPKLLIQFQNNGVVDDSQLPKDRFSAERLKGVDSTLKIQPAKLEDSAVYLCASSSGLAGTDTQYFGPGTRLTVL.

The chain couples TRBV27 to TRBJ2-5; 9 bases are shared with TRBD1. V shed 4 bases, J shed 5 bases, and the junction held 5 bases outside the gene matches. Per the germline V gene, CDR1 is MNHEY and CDR2 is SMNVEV (reference sequence). This CDR3 has 14 residues. The CDR3 DNA reads as TGTGCCAGCAGTTCAACGACAGGGGGGGAGACCCAGTACTTC. It is translated as CASSSTTGGETQYF.

This chain joins TRBV5-4 and TRBJ2-5; 9 bases match TRBD2. CDR3 length equals 13 residues. After removal of 4 bases from V and 4 bases from J, the junction contained 2 bases not matched to a gene. Germline V gene data show CDR1 as SGHNT and CDR2 as YYREEE (reference sequence). In nucleotides, the CDR3 is TGTGCCAGCAGCCCGACTAGCGGAGAGACCCAGTACTTC. Its translation is CASSPTSGETQYF.

The CDR3 here is CASSFGGRGTEAFF. The CDR3 DNA reads TGTGCCAGCAGCTTCGGGGGGCGAGGAACTGAAGCTTTCTTT. The V gene is TRBV5-4, the J gene TRBJ1-1; tentative D call: TRBD1 (6 bases). The CDR3 runs 14 residues. Trimming took off 2 bases at V and 5 bases at J, with 13 bases between the two ends. Germline-derived CDR1 and CDR2 are SGHNT and YYREEE (reference sequence).

CDR3 amino acids: CASSFQDPGVFDEKLFF. For the CDR3, the DNA is TGTGCCAGCAGTTTCCAGGATCCAGGGGTCTTTGATGAAAAACTGTTTTTT. The chain recombines TRBV27 with TRBJ1-4; perhaps TRBD1 as D (6 bases). Trimming pared 3 bases from V and 6 bases from J, leaving 20 bases between. Germline V gives CDR1 MNHEY, CDR2 SMNVEV (reference sequence). The CDR3 sequence is 17 residues long.

CDR3 DNA sequence: TGTGCCAGTACCCTTACCGGGACAGGGAGAAACATTCAGTACTTC. Residues: CASTLTGTGRNIQYF. The V gene is TRBV19, the J gene TRBJ2-4, with TRBD1 identical over 9 bases. J lost 6 bases, V lost 7 bases, and 10 bases had no gene match. The CDR3 runs to 15 residues. The V gene's germline CDR1 is LNHDA and CDR2 SQIVND (reference sequence).

The V and J genes are TRBV10-3 and TRBJ2-5; D not certain. Germline CDR1 reads ENHRY; CDR2 reads SYGVKD. The CDR3 is 11 residues long. V lost 10 bases to trimming and J lost 3 bases, with 9 bases between them. In DNA, the CDR3 is TGTGCCACGACCTGGGAAGAGACCCAGTACTTC. Translated, it gives CATTWEETQYF.

The gene calls are TRBV5-1 and TRBJ2-2; D not resolved. CDR3 length: 14 residues. Trimming left V 4 bases short and J 2 bases short, with 9 bases between. CDR1 is SGHRS, CDR2 YFSETQ, per germline. CDR3 nucleotides: TGCGCCAGCAGCAGGAACGGAAACACCGGGGAGCTGTTTTTT. Translating it yields CASSRNGNTGELFF. Complete variable domain (other parts from reference TRBV5-1 and TRBJ2-2): KAGVTQTPRYLIKTRGQQVTLSCSPISGHRSVSWYQQTPGQGLQFLFEYFSETQRNKGNFPGRFSGRQFSNSRSEMNVSTLELGDSALYLCASSRNGNTGELFFGEGSRLTVL.

In regard to this clone: The same CDR3 is also encoded by other DNA sequences in this sample. V and J are TRBV28 and TRBJ1-1; TRBD1 is a possible D gene (5 bases). Germline CDR1 MDHEN, CDR2 SYDVKM. There are 13 residues in the CDR3. V lost 2 bases and J lost 1, with 5 bases in between. CDR3 nucleotides: TGTGCCAGCAGTTTAGACAGGAACACTGAAGCTTTCTTT. It translates to CASSLDRNTEAFF.

This clone was seen ten or more times. The sample holds other DNA sequences that translate to the same CDR3. The CDR3 spells CASSLMDGMGNVLTF. The CDR3 bases are TGTGCCAGCAGCCTCATGGATGGTATGGGCAACGTCCTGACTTTC. The chain combines TRBV5-6 with TRBJ2-6; D gene uncertain. The V end lost 4 bases, the J end lost 9 bases, and 17 bases lay between the germline ends. This CDR3 has 15 residues. Looked up from germline, CDR1 is SGHDT and CDR2 is YYEEEE. Full variable domain (outside the CDR3, taken from reference TRBV5-6 and TRBJ2-6): DAGVTQSPTHLIKTRGQQVTLRCSPKSGHDTVSWYQQALGQGPQFIFQYYEEEERQRGNFPDRFSGHQFPNYSSELNVNALLLGDSALYLCASSLMDGMGNVLTFGAGSRLTVL.

The V call is TRBV15, the J call TRBJ2-5; a possible D gene is TRBD1 (8 bases). Germline V gene sequence: CDR1 LNHNV, CDR2 YYDKDF (reference sequence). The CDR3 sequence is 18 residues long. Trimming removed 5 bases at V and 2 bases at J, with 24 bases between. The CDR3 region has the DNA TGTGCCACCAGCCCCAGGGGGCCTAGCGGAGCTCCTCAAGAGACCCAGTACTTC. Translating gives CATSPRGPSGAPQETQYF.

This chain joins TRBV5-4 and TRBJ2-3; D is unclear. Germline V CDR1 and CDR2: SGHNT, YYREEE (reference sequence). V gave up 5 bases and J gave up 4 bases, with 11 bases separating them. This CDR3 region has 13 residues. The CDR3 reads CASRAPGADTQYF. CDR3 in DNA: TGTGCCAGCAGAGCTCCGGGTGCAGATACGCAGTATTTT.

The chain employs TRBV30 and TRBJ2-7; D is possibly TRBD1 or TRBD2 (5 bases each). Germline values: CDR1 GTSNPN, CDR2 SVGIG (reference sequence). V shed 0 bases and J shed 6 bases, with 12 bases lying between them. This CDR3 comprises 13 residues. In DNA, the CDR3 is TGTGCCTGGAGTGTACAATTGAGGGGCGAGCAGTACTTC. It specifies CAWSVQLRGEQYF.

The chain carries TRBV7-3 and TRBJ2-6; no firm D call. The CDR3 length is 14 residues. Trimming removed 4 bases from V and 0 bases from J, with 4 bases in between. Germline values: CDR1 SGHTA, CDR2 FQGTGA. CDR3 nucleotides: TGTGCCAGCAGCTCGCACTCTGGGGCCAACGTCCTGACTTTC. Protein: CASSSHSGANVLTF.

The rearrangement uses TRBV7-2 and TRBJ2-7; D not certain. V was cut by 2 bases and J by 6 bases, with 5 bases left in between. This CDR3 has 11 amino acids. The germline gives CDR1 SGHTA, CDR2 FQGNSA. The CDR3 DNA follows: TGTGCCAGCAGCTTAACTGGCGAGCAGTACTTC. Translation gives CASSLTGEQYF.

This clone was found a few times. This chain joins TRBV27 and TRBJ1-1; D perhaps matches TRBD1 (5 bases). The length of the CDR3 is 16 residues. From germline, CDR1 is MNHEY and CDR2 SMNVEV (reference sequence). V lost 6 bases to trimming and J lost 4 bases, with 21 bases between them. The CDR3 reads CASRNRVSGGGTEAFF. CDR3 in DNA: TGTGCCAGCAGAAATCGCGTTTCGGGTGGGGGCACTGAAGCTTTCTTT.

The chain carries TRBV7-9 and TRBJ2-6; the match to TRBD2 covers 9 bases. Germline V gene data show CDR1 as SEHNR and CDR2 as FQNEAQ (reference sequence). The trim removed 4 bases at V and 0 bases at J, leaving 7 bases unmatched. The CDR3 runs 18 residues. CDR3 amino acids: CASSSGTSTYSGANVLTF. DNA for the CDR3: TGTGCCAGCAGCTCGGGGACTAGCACCTACTCTGGGGCCAACGTCCTGACTTTC.

The chain recombines TRBV5-5 with TRBJ2-7; D gene uncertain. The CDR3 runs to 13 residues. Trimming removed 4 bases from V and 6 bases from J, with 14 bases in between. Germline CDR1 is SGHKS and CDR2 is YYEKEE (reference sequence). The CDR3 sequence: CASSATGPGEQYF. The CDR3 DNA reads as TGTGCCAGCAGCGCGACGGGTCCGGGCGAGCAGTACTTC.

The chain carries TRBV6-5 and TRBJ1-1, with unresolved D. Germline assignment: CDR1 MNHEY and CDR2 SVGAGI. The V end lost 10 bases, the J end lost 1 base, and 10 bases lay between the germline ends. This CDR3 comprises 12 residues. The CDR3: CATLGRNTEAFF. CDR3 sequence (DNA): TGTGCCACCTTAGGGAGGAACACTGAAGCTTTCTTT.

This clone was recorded at least ten times. The chain uses TRBV21-1 and TRBJ2-2. TRBV21-1 is assigned pseudogene status. CDR3 length: 14 amino acids. The CDR3 loop reads CASRNSTDTGELFF. The CDR3 DNA is TGTGCCAGCAGGAACTCGACGGACACCGGGGAGCTGTTTTTT.